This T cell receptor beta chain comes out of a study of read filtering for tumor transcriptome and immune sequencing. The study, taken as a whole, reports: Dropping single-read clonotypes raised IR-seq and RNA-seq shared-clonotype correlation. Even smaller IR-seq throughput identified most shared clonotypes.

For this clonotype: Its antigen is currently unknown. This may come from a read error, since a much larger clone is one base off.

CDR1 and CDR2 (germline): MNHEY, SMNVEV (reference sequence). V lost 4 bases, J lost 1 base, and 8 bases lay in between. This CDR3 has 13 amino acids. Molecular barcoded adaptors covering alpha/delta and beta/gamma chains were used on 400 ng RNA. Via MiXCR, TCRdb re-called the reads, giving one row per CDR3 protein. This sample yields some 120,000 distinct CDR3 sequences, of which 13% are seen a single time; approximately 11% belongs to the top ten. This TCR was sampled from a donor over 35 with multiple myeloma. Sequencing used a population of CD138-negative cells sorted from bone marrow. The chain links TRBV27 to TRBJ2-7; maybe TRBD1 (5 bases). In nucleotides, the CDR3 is TGTGCCAGCAGTTCAGGGCTTTCCTACGAGCAGTACTTC. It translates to CASSSGLSYEQYF.